This passage covers 16 T cell receptor beta chains from one sample sequenced in a study of T-cell reconstitution after alpha-beta-depleted transplantation in children. Preparing the TCRbeta library involved the use of unique molecular identifiers. Each CDR3 protein gets one entry after TCRdb re-called the PCR reads with MiXCR. The table shows some 100,000 distinct CDR3 sequences, with 15% to 19% occurring only once. Sample: PBMCs, mostly from graft donor cells, taken 180 days after TCRalphabeta/CD19-depleted stem cell transplant. These receptors were taken from a male patient between 2 and 9 years old who had a stem cell transplant for acute lymphoblastic leukemia, so the T cells may come from the graft donor.

This clonotype appeared a few times. The chain joins TRBV5-1 to TRBJ2-7; a weak D match, TRBD2 (5 bases). Trimming cost V 1 base and J 7 bases, with 15 bases left between them. This CDR3 region has 14 residues. CDR1 is SGHRS, CDR2 YFSETQ, per germline. The CDR3 loop reads CASSLFLDSGEQYF. CDR3 sequence (DNA): TGCGCCAGCAGCTTGTTCCTGGACTCTGGGGAGCAGTACTTC.

The V gene is TRBV7-8, the J gene TRBJ1-1, with D possibly matching TRBD1 (6 bases). This CDR3 has 15 amino acids. V was shortened by 4 bases and J by 11 bases, with 23 bases between the two germline ends. In germline, CDR1 is SGHVS, CDR2 FQNEAQ. The CDR3 DNA reads as TGTGCCAGCAGCTCTAGTCGCGACAGGTTGCTGATTGCTTTCTTT. It encodes CASSSSRDRLLIAFF.

The gene calls are TRBV2 and TRBJ2-2; D gene uncertain. Trimming removed 5 bases at V and 6 bases at J, with 7 bases between. This CDR3 has 12 residues. Germline assignment: CDR1 SNHLY and CDR2 FYNNEI. The CDR3 sequence is CASSPPAGELFF. CDR3 DNA sequence: TGTGCCAGCAGTCCTCCTGCCGGGGAGCTGTTTTTT.

The rearrangement joins TRBV30 to TRBJ1-2; no clear D. Trimming pared 2 bases from V and 5 bases from J, leaving 6 bases between. This CDR3 contains 11 residues. Germline CDR1 GTSNPN, CDR2 SVGIG (reference sequence). CDR3 region: CAWSSRYGYTF. The CDR3 coding sequence is TGTGCCTGGAGTTCTCGGTATGGCTACACCTTC.

This clonotype was picked up a small number of times. This chain links TRBV29-1 with TRBJ1-1; the D is unclear. Germline-derived CDR1 and CDR2 are SQVTM and ANQGSEA. The CDR3 loop spans 14 amino acids. V lost 0 bases and J lost 1, with 9 bases in between. CDR3 nucleotide sequence: TGCAGCGTTGAAGAAAAATACTCGAACACTGAAGCTTTCTTT. Its translation is CSVEEKYSNTEAFF.

This clonotype was recorded at least ten times. The chain has TRBV12-3 or TRBV12-4 and TRBJ2-5; D possibly corresponds to TRBD1 (6 bases). CDR3 size: 13 residues. V was clipped by 4 bases and J by 5 bases, with 11 bases between them. This CDR3 reads CASSSGHWETQYF. CDR3 nucleotide sequence: TGTGCCAGCAGTTCGGGACACTGGGAGACCCAGTACTTC.

The chain is built from TRBV27 and TRBJ2-5; possibly TRBD1 or TRBD2 for D (5 bases each). Trimming pared 5 bases from V and 5 bases from J, leaving 18 bases between. CDR1 is MNHEY and CDR2 is SMNVEV in the germline V gene (reference sequence). This CDR3 comprises 15 residues. For the CDR3, the DNA is TGTGCCAGCAGTGACGGTGGGGGAGCGATCGAGACCCAGTACTTC. Translated, it gives CASSDGGGAIETQYF.

A few counts support this clonotype. The chain recombines TRBV20-1 with TRBJ1-2; D uncertain. This CDR3 has 14 residues. Germline values: CDR1 DFQATT, CDR2 SNEGSKA (reference sequence). Trimming shortened V by 6 bases and J by 1 base, and 15 bases separated the two germline ends. The chain's CDR3 is CSAPDGNYNYGYTF. CDR3 nucleotides: TGCAGTGCGCCCGACGGGAATTATAACTATGGCTACACCTTC.

The chain combines TRBV2 with TRBJ2-2; D tentatively fits TRBD1 or TRBD2 (5 bases each). V was clipped by 4 bases and J by 0 bases, with 9 bases between them. The CDR3 covers 15 residues. Germline V gene data show CDR1 as SNHLY and CDR2 as FYNNEI. The CDR3, as DNA: TGTGCCAGCAGTGGGGACGCAGCGAACACCGGGGAGCTGTTTTTT. This sequence encodes CASSGDAANTGELFF.

The table lists this clonotype with a few counts. The chain carries TRBV7-8 and TRBJ2-7; D unresolved. CDR1 and CDR2 (germline): SGHVS, FQNEAQ. The V end lost 3 bases, the J end lost 3 bases, and 15 bases lay between the germline ends. This CDR3 is 15 amino acids long. The DNA of the CDR3 is TGTGCCAGCAGCTTGACGTCATGGCAGCTCTACGAGCAGTACTTC. This codes for CASSLTSWQLYEQYF.

V gene TRBV15 combines with J gene TRBJ2-3, with 9 bases matching TRBD2. Trimming cost V 7 bases and J 0 bases; bases outside gene matches: 5. Germline loops: CDR1 LNHNV, CDR2 YYDKDF (reference sequence). This CDR3 comprises 15 residues. CDR3 sequence: CATKASGMSTDTQYF. The CDR3 DNA is TGTGCCACCAAGGCTAGCGGGATGAGCACAGATACGCAGTATTTT. The complete variable domain, with remaining parts taken from reference TRBV15 and TRBJ2-3, reads DAMVIQNPRYQVTQFGKPVTLSCSQTLNHNVMYWYQQKSSQAPKLLFHYYDKDFNNEADTPDNFQSRRPNTSFCFLDIRSPGLGDTAMYLCATKASGMSTDTQYFGPGTRLTVL.

Only a few counts were recorded for this clonotype. The chain has TRBV20-1 and TRBJ2-7; perhaps TRBD2 as D (5 bases). CDR3 length: 10 amino acids. Germline V gene sequence: CDR1 DFQATT, CDR2 SNEGSKA (reference sequence). Trimming pared 6 bases from V and 7 bases from J, leaving 10 bases between. CDR3 residues: CSALGMEQYF. The CDR3 DNA follows: TGCAGTGCCCTCGGGATGGAGCAGTACTTC.

In this sample, this clonotype turned up a few times. This rearrangement joins TRBV5-1 to TRBJ2-1; D is unresolved. CDR1 SGHRS and CDR2 YFSETQ come from the germline V gene. Deletions cut 2 bases from V and 4 bases from J, with 7 bases between. The CDR3 runs to 13 residues. CDR3 DNA sequence: TGCGCCAGCAGCTTCACAGTATACAATGAGCAGTTCTTC. Translated, it gives CASSFTVYNEQFF.

The chain employs TRBV7-8 and TRBJ2-7; 8 bases line up with TRBD2. J lost 4 bases, V lost 5 bases, and 10 bases had no gene match. Per the germline V gene, CDR1 is SGHVS and CDR2 is FQNEAQ. This CDR3 comprises 15 residues. The CDR3 here is CASSPGGGGRYEQYF. CDR3 coding DNA: TGTGCCAGCAGCCCCGGGGGCGGGGGGCGGTACGAGCAGTACTTC.

This clonotype showed up just a few times. The chain couples TRBV5-6 to TRBJ2-7; possibly TRBD1 for D (6 bases). Trimming left V 6 bases short and J 1 base short, with 11 bases between. CDR3 size: 13 residues. Germline loops: CDR1 SGHDT, CDR2 YYEEEE. In DNA form, the CDR3 reads TGTGCCAGCACCATACAGGGTTCCTACGAGCAGTACTTC. Translated, it gives CASTIQGSYEQYF.

This clonotype was counted only a few times. The chain recombines TRBV15 with TRBJ1-5; D not certain. V was pared by 0 bases and J by 0 bases, with 6 bases between. The CDR3 sequence is 15 residues long. Germline V lookup: CDR1 LNHNV, CDR2 YYDKDF (reference sequence). CDR3 coding DNA: TGTGCCACCAGCAGAGATGGGGATAGCAATCAGCCCCAGCATTTT. Protein sequence: CATSRDGDSNQPQHF.